This TCR beta chain was recorded in a study of T cells in Graves' hyperthyroidism and ophthalmopathy. General study results and limits: The model identified upcoming ophthalmopathy a median approximately six months ahead of onset.

A patient was excluded if there was uncontrolled infection, other autoimmune disease, pregnancy or lactation. A sample of blood taken at first hyperthyroidism diagnosis preceded any ophthalmopathy symptoms. In this sample, this clonotype turned up a few times. What it binds is not known. TCR beta CDR3 region amplification was performed from RNA transcripts. The TCR CDR3 first-round RT-PCR relied on the HTBI primer set. One entry per CDR3 protein, called by TCRdb with MiXCR from the multiplex PCR reads. The sample yields approximately 620,000 distinct CDR3 sequences, around 13% seen once. The CDR3 loop spans 14 amino acids. CDR1 LGHDT and CDR2 YNNKEL come from the germline V gene (reference sequence). V lost 3 bases and J 3 bases, leaving 12 bases between the germline ends.

This chain uses TRBV3-1 with TRBJ2-7; D is possibly TRBD2 (6 bases). Sequencing was carried out using blood. This receptor was identified in a woman aged 25-40 years with Graves' hyperthyroidism that later progressed to Graves' ophthalmopathy. CDR3 in DNA: TGTGCCAGCAGCCAGCCCGGGGGACTCTACGAGCAGTACTTC. It encodes CASSQPGGLYEQYF.